Presented here are 25 T cell receptor beta chains from one specimen sequenced in a study of T cells in Graves' hyperthyroidism and ophthalmopathy. Researchers took RNA transcripts and amplified the TCR beta CDR3 regions from them. RT-PCR in the first round (using the HTBI primer set) targeted the TCR CDR3. Via MiXCR, TCRdb re-called the multiplex PCR reads, giving one row per CDR3 protein. The sample yields over 700,000 distinct CDR3 sequences, around 20% seen once. Sequencing was performed on blood. All receptors come from a woman aged 45-65 years with Graves' hyperthyroidism that later progressed to Graves' ophthalmopathy.

This clonotype was observed many times. The V gene is TRBV12-3 or TRBV12-4, the J gene TRBJ2-1; tentatively, D is TRBD2 (5 bases). Trimming took 5 bases from V and 11 from J, leaving 10 bases between them. CDR3 size: 11 residues. CDR3 DNA sequence: TGTGCCAGCAGTGGACTCCTCCAGCAGTTCTTC. Protein: CASSGLLQQFF.

The chain combines TRBV7-8 with TRBJ2-3; 9 bases fit TRBD2. Germline loops: CDR1 SGHVS, CDR2 FQNEAQ. With 5 bases clipped from V and 1 base from J, the junction kept 7 bases outside the gene matches. The CDR3 has 16 amino acids. The CDR3 here is CASSPEASGGTDTQYF. DNA of the CDR3: TGTGCCAGCAGCCCCGAGGCTAGCGGGGGCACAGATACGCAGTATTTT.

This clonotype has at least ten counts. This chain links TRBV28 with TRBJ1-1; D is uncertain. The germline CDR1 and CDR2 sequences are MDHEN and SYDVKM. This CDR3 spans 11 amino acids. V lost 3 bases and J lost 4, with 3 bases in between. The CDR3 reads CASSFVTEAFF. In DNA form, the CDR3 reads TGTGCCAGCAGTTTCGTCACTGAAGCTTTCTTT.

The chain combines TRBV6-1 with TRBJ1-4; 8 bases line up with TRBD1. Trimming removed 4 bases from V and 5 bases from J; junction bases left unmatched: 3. Per the germline V gene, CDR1 is MNHNS and CDR2 is SASEGT. The CDR3 extends over 14 amino acids. CDR3 nucleotides: TGTGCCAGCAGTGGAAACAGGGGGAATGAAAAACTGTTTTTT. Encoded protein: CASSGNRGNEKLFF.

The chain has TRBV12-3 or TRBV12-4 and TRBJ2-7, with D possibly TRBD2 on 6 matching bases. Between the trimmed V and J ends, which lost 3 bases and 1 base, there was a span of 13 bases. The CDR3 spans 15 residues. CDR3 sequence: CASSLGSGRSYEQYF. In nucleotides, the CDR3 is TGTGCCAGCAGTTTGGGCTCCGGGAGATCCTACGAGCAGTACTTC.

The rearrangement joins TRBV18 to TRBJ2-7; maybe TRBD2 (6 bases). Looked up from germline, CDR1 is KGHSH and CDR2 is LQKENI. This CDR3 spans 15 amino acids. V lost 3 bases and J 0 bases, leaving 12 bases between the germline ends. As DNA, the CDR3 is TGTGCCAGCTCACCCCCGGGAGTGAGCTCCTACGAGCAGTACTTC. It codes for CASSPPGVSSYEQYF.

This clonotype has only a few counts. The CDR3 DNA follows: TGTGCCAGTAGTCTCTCCAGACAGACAAACTATGGCTACACCTTC. This sequence encodes CASSLSRQTNYGYTF. V is TRBV19 and J is TRBJ1-2; maybe TRBD1 (5 bases). There are 15 residues in the CDR3. Germline CDR1 is LNHDA and CDR2 is SQIVND (reference sequence). The germline V and J ends were trimmed by 5 bases and 2 bases, with 15 bases remaining between them.

This rearrangement joins TRBV7-6 to TRBJ2-7, with a tentative D call TRBD1 (6 bases). The CDR3 totals 14 residues. Germline V gene data show CDR1 as SGHVS and CDR2 as FNYEAQ. Trimming removed 0 bases at V and 5 bases at J, with 11 bases between. The CDR3 region is CASSLATGFNEQYF. The DNA of the CDR3 is TGTGCCAGCAGCTTAGCTACAGGGTTCAACGAGCAGTACTTC.

This rearrangement joins TRBV4-1 to TRBJ1-5, with D perhaps matching TRBD1 (6 bases). CDR1 MGHRA and CDR2 YSYEKL come from the germline V gene. V shed 8 bases and J shed 1 base, with 12 bases lying between them. There are 14 residues in the CDR3. CDR3 nucleotide sequence: TGCGCCAGCCGCCGGGGGGGCAGCAATCAGCCCCAGCATTTT. It is translated as CASRRGGSNQPQHF.

This chain connects TRBV6-1 to TRBJ2-1; 14 bases map to TRBD2. The CDR3 spans 16 residues. J gave up 7 bases and V 6 bases, and 8 bases lay outside the gene matches. Germline loops: CDR1 MNHNS, CDR2 SASEGT. CDR3 nucleotides: TGTGCCAGCAGGGACCTGGGGACTAGCGGGGGAAATGAGCAGTTCTTC. It specifies CASRDLGTSGGNEQFF.

This clonotype was recorded a few times. The chain links TRBV20-1 to TRBJ1-5, with D possibly being TRBD1 (5 bases). V shed 5 bases and J shed 2 bases, with 16 bases lying between them. Germline CDR1 is DFQATT and CDR2 is SNEGSKA (reference sequence). This CDR3 comprises 15 residues. DNA for the CDR3: TGCAGTGCTCAAGCCCCTTGGGGCGGCAATCAGCCCCAGCATTTT. It translates to CSAQAPWGGNQPQHF.

The sample holds many counts of this clonotype. V is TRBV20-1 and J is TRBJ1-2; D perhaps matches TRBD1 (5 bases). The ends were cut back, 3 bases at V and 1 base at J, with 12 bases in the middle. The CDR3 has 14 amino acids. CDR1 DFQATT and CDR2 SNEGSKA come from the germline V gene (reference sequence). For the CDR3, the DNA is TGCAGTGCTAGTAGTGGGGGGGTTAACTATGGCTACACCTTC. Its translation is CSASSGGVNYGYTF.

This clonotype came up a few times. The rearrangement joins TRBV19 to TRBJ1-1; 9 bases match TRBD1. CDR3 length: 14 residues. Germline trimming cut 4 bases from V and 4 bases from J; bases unmatched to any gene: 4. Germline assignment: CDR1 LNHDA and CDR2 SQIVND (reference sequence). CDR3 bases: TGTGCCAGTAGTACCGGGACAGGGCCCACTGAAGCTTTCTTT. Translated, it gives CASSTGTGPTEAFF.

This clonotype was seen more than once but under ten times. V gene TRBV7-6 combines with J gene TRBJ1-6, with 10 bases identical to TRBD1. The CDR3 extends over 17 amino acids. J was trimmed by 4 bases and V by 3 bases; bases with no gene match: 6. Germline values: CDR1 SGHVS, CDR2 FNYEAQ. The CDR3 loop reads CASSLAGTGVYNSPLHF. In DNA, the CDR3 is TGTGCCAGCAGCTTGGCCGGGACAGGGGTTTATAATTCACCCCTCCACTTT.

This clonotype was counted at least ten times. This rearrangement joins TRBV3-1 to TRBJ2-7; 7 bases map to TRBD1. Looked up from germline, CDR1 is LGHDT and CDR2 is YNNKEL (reference sequence). CDR3 size: 16 residues. J was trimmed by 0 bases and V by 1 base; bases with no gene match: 6. The CDR3 DNA reads as TGTGCCAGCAGCCAAGGTCCGGGACAGATCTCCTACGAGCAGTACTTC. Its translation: CASSQGPGQISYEQYF.

This chain uses TRBV2 with TRBJ1-2; the match to TRBD1 covers 9 bases. This CDR3 comprises 14 residues. Germline trimming cut 8 bases from V and 4 bases from J; bases unmatched to any gene: 8. In germline, CDR1 is SNHLY, CDR2 FYNNEI. CDR3 sequence: CASEGQGGSYGYTF. The CDR3 coding sequence is TGTGCCAGCGAGGGACAGGGTGGGTCCTATGGCTACACCTTC.

This rearrangement joins TRBV7-6 to TRBJ1-1, with D possibly TRBD1 on 6 matching bases. Trimming left V 5 bases short and J 4 bases short, with 17 bases between. The germline V gene has CDR1 SGHVS and CDR2 FNYEAQ. The CDR3 sequence is 15 residues long. The CDR3 protein is CASSNPGGGGTEAFF. The CDR3 coding sequence is TGTGCCAGCAGCAACCCAGGAGGGGGGGGCACTGAAGCTTTCTTT.

About this clonotype itself: With a much larger clone just one base away, this may be a read error. The CDR3 end shows no conserved phenylalanine or tryptophan, and so a read error is likely. This sequence joins TRBV20-1 and TRBJ1-6, with 7 bases that match TRBD1. Germline assignment: CDR1 DFQATT and CDR2 SNEGSKA (reference sequence). V dropped 6 bases and J dropped 4; count of bases not matched to a gene: 3. The CDR3 has 13 residues. As DNA, the CDR3 is TGCAGTGCCCTGGGACAGTATAATTCACCCCTCCACGTT. As protein: CSALGQYNSPLHV.

This clonotype was seen ten or more times. The gene calls are TRBV2 and TRBJ2-1; maybe TRBD2 (5 bases). Deletions cut 7 bases from V and 7 bases from J, with 14 bases between. The germline CDR1 and CDR2 sequences are SNHLY and FYNNEI. This CDR3 contains 13 residues. The CDR3 reads CASNEGYMNEQFF. The CDR3, as DNA: TGTGCCAGCAACGAGGGTTACATGAATGAGCAGTTCTTC.

The chain combines TRBV5-1 with TRBJ2-2, with no clear D. With 2 bases removed from V and 6 bases from J, the gap between germline ends came to 5 bases. From germline, CDR1 is SGHRS and CDR2 YFSETQ. CDR3 length: 12 amino acids. This CDR3 is CASSFSAGELFF. The DNA for the CDR3 is TGCGCCAGCAGCTTCAGCGCCGGGGAGCTGTTTTTT.

This clonotype occurred many times. This sequence joins TRBV18 and TRBJ2-1; D not resolved. Trimming cost V 5 bases and J 0 bases, with 11 bases left between them. This CDR3 has 15 residues. CDR1 and CDR2 from the germline V gene are KGHSH and LQKENI. Here the CDR3 DNA reads TGTGCCAGCTCAACAAAAAGAGGCTCCTACAATGAGCAGTTCTTC. Its protein is CASSTKRGSYNEQFF.

At least ten counts were recorded for this clonotype. CDR3 region: CASSEWKGAANQPQHF. Here the CDR3 DNA reads TGTGCCAGCAGTGAATGGAAGGGCGCCGCCAATCAGCCCCAGCATTTT. The J gene is TRBJ1-5, the V gene TRBV2, with no clear D. The CDR3 has 16 residues. Trimming left V 2 bases short and J 3 bases short, with 14 bases between. Germline V gene data show CDR1 as SNHLY and CDR2 as FYNNEI.

The chain joins TRBV10-2 to TRBJ2-5; perhaps D is TRBD1 or TRBD2 (5 bases each). Germline V gene sequence: CDR1 WSHSY, CDR2 SAAADI. This CDR3 comprises 15 residues. The V gene lost 3 bases and the J gene lost 2 bases, with 13 bases spanning the gap. CDR3 nucleotide sequence: TGCGCCAGCAGTGACCTTACCGGGACGCAAGAGACCCAGTACTTC. Translated: CASSDLTGTQETQYF.

A word on this clonotype: A clone one base away is much larger, so this may be a read error. V gene TRBV3-1 combines with J gene TRBJ2-3; 10 bases fit TRBD1. Germline values: CDR1 LGHDT, CDR2 YNNKEL (reference sequence). This CDR3 contains 14 residues. The CDR3 DNA is TGTACCAGCAGCTCCCGGGACAGGGGAGAAACGCAGTATTTT. As protein: CTSSSRDRGETQYF.

This clonotype was seen ten or more times. The rearrangement joins TRBV6-5 to TRBJ1-1; D is ambiguous. Germline-derived CDR1 and CDR2 are MNHEY and SVGAGI. The V and J ends lost 0 bases and 3 bases respectively, with 11 bases between them. The CDR3 covers 15 residues. CDR3 in DNA: TGTGCCAGCAGTTACTCGCCCGGTTGGTACACTGAAGCTTTCTTT. This gives the protein CASSYSPGWYTEAFF.